This entry features one T cell receptor (beta chain) sequence. As yet, its antigen is unknown. The beta constant-region primer was an equimolar mix of two oligonucleotides covering TRBC1 and TRBC2. The ligated cDNA underwent four PCR rounds using SP2 and nested alpha and beta constant-region primers. The cDNA 3' end received a ligated single-stranded oligonucleotide carrying the SP2 primer and a 12-nucleotide UMI. TCRdb called the UMI-ligation and nested PCR reads again in MiXCR, with one record for every CDR3 protein. The data hold about 150,000 distinct CDR3 sequences, with over 20% observed a single time. V lost 2 bases, J lost 5 bases, and 19 bases lay in between. The CDR3 consists of 16 residues. CDR1 SGHRS and CDR2 YFSETQ come from the germline V gene. These data belong to a study of naive and memory T cell subsets. Study findings and constraints: Possibly reflecting memory cells re-expressing CD45RA, a few larger clonotypes occurred in naive repertoires, especially CD8. In CD4 and CD8 cells, diversity dropped from naive through EMRA.

This sequence originates from a human donor in good health. The rearrangement links TRBV5-1 to TRBJ2-5, with D unclear. The specimen sequenced was naive CD4+ T cells from blood. The CDR3 nucleotides are TGCGCCAGCAGCTTTGGCACGGACGCCAGCGCGGAGACCCAGTACTTC. Protein: CASSFGTDASAETQYF.